The sequence of this TCR beta chain was determined in a study of blood T cells in healthy people across ages. Concerning this clonotype itself: Its antigen is currently unknown.

Using a J-beta primer mix together with a sample-barcoded 5' primer, a second PCR was run for roughly 7 to 11 cycles. TCRdb re-called the 5' RACE reads with MiXCR, one entry per CDR3 protein. The sample lists about 1,400,000 distinct CDR3 sequences, almost 60% occurring once. The germline gives CDR1 DFQATT, CDR2 SNEGSKA (reference sequence). The CDR3 is 14 residues long. V was trimmed by 3 bases and J by 1 base, leaving 11 bases between them. General study points: Strong correlation was found linking TCR beta diversity to naive T cell percentage. Unsorted PBMC input precluded a conclusive naive versus antigen-experienced comparison. Older age coincided with a roughly linear decline in TCR beta diversity per million T cells.

The sequence came from a man aged 18 to 30 in good health. What was sequenced was blood. The V and J genes are TRBV20-1 and TRBJ2-3; D unresolved. Written as DNA, the CDR3 is TGCAGTGCTAGTGGCCTAACCCGCACAGATACGCAGTATTTT. It is translated as CSASGLTRTDTQYF.